The 21 T cell receptor beta chains reported below all come from one sample, sequenced in a study of blood T cell repertoires in COVID-19. Here immunoSEQ multiplex PCR was the method, and the copy in TCRdb shows in-frame clones only, minus some. The profile covers fewer than 200,000 clones, with 60% to 80% appearing a single time and more than 25% taken by the ten largest. Sequencing was performed on peripheral blood. These TCRs come from a woman in her 70s with acute or convalescent COVID-19.

The J gene is TRBJ2-1, the V gene TRBV7-3, with a weak D call TRBD2 (6 bases). The CDR3 covers 15 residues. Per the germline V gene, CDR1 is SGHTA and CDR2 is FQGTGA. V lost 5 bases to trimming and J lost 0 bases, with 11 bases between them. The chain's CDR3 is CASSKEGRSYNEQFF. The CDR3, as DNA: TGTGCCAGCAGCAAGGAGGGCCGCTCCTACAATGAGCAGTTCTTC.

This chain connects TRBV5-6 to TRBJ2-3, with 8 nucleotides matching TRBD1. The junction had 3 bases not matched to a gene; V was cut back by 3 bases and J by 3 bases. Per the germline V gene, CDR1 is SGHDT and CDR2 is YYEEEE. The length of the CDR3 is 14 residues. The CDR3 region is CASSYGQGTDTQYF. CDR3 sequence (DNA): TGTGCCAGCAGCTATGGACAGGGAACAGATACGCAGTATTTT. The variable domain in full, with the rest retrieved from reference TRBV5-6 and TRBJ2-3, is DAGVTQSPTHLIKTRGQQVTLRCSPKSGHDTVSWYQQALGQGPQFIFQYYEEEERQRGNFPDRFSGHQFPNYSSELNVNALLLGDSALYLCASSYGQGTDTQYFGPGTRLTVL.

The CDR3 sequence is CSATSGSYEQYF. In DNA form, the CDR3 reads TGCAGCGCCACTAGCGGGAGCTACGAGCAGTACTTC. V and J are TRBV29-1 and TRBJ2-7; 11 bases are a match to TRBD2. This CDR3 comprises 12 residues. Germline V gene data show CDR1 as SQVTM and CDR2 as ANQGSEA. V lost 7 bases and J lost 3; bases outside the gene matches: 2.

The rearrangement uses TRBV4-1 and TRBJ1-5, with a possible D match to TRBD1 (6 bases). Looked up from germline, CDR1 is MGHRA and CDR2 is YSYEKL. The CDR3 is 13 amino acids. V was shortened by 3 bases and J by 8 bases, with 11 bases between the two germline ends. CDR3 DNA sequence: TGCGCCAGCAGCCACCAATCAGGGGAGCCCCAGCATTTT. This encodes CASSHQSGEPQHF.

This clone appeared a few times. The chain recombines TRBV5-1 with TRBJ2-7; 7 bases match TRBD1. The CDR3 runs to 15 residues. V gave up 4 bases and J gave up 2 bases; unmatched junction bases: 9. Germline V gene sequence: CDR1 SGHRS, CDR2 YFSETQ. CDR3 sequence (DNA): TGCGCCAGCAGCGAGGGGGCGGCCGTTCCCTACGAGCAGTACTTC. Its protein is CASSEGAAVPYEQYF. The full variable domain, its missing parts supplied by reference TRBV5-1 and TRBJ2-7, is KAGVTQTPRYLIKTRGQQVTLSCSPISGHRSVSWYQQTPGQGLQFLFEYFSETQRNKGNFPGRFSGRQFSNSRSEMNVSTLELGDSALYLCASSEGAAVPYEQYFGPGTRLTVT.

V gene TRBV7-8 combines with J gene TRBJ1-5; unclear D gene. Germline V gives CDR1 SGHVS, CDR2 FQNEAQ. Trimming pared 0 bases from V and 9 bases from J, leaving 15 bases between. The length of the CDR3 is 15 residues. Here the CDR3 DNA reads TGTGCCAGCAGCTTAGCTGAGGCCCCTCGGTGGCCCCAGCATTTT. This codes for CASSLAEAPRWPQHF.

V and J are TRBV1 and TRBJ2-7; the D call TRBD1 from the table was never checked on the DNA. TRBV1 is a documented pseudogene. This CDR3 region has 15 residues. The CDR3 spells CTRVTPGDRKYEQYF. As DNA, the CDR3 is TGCACCAGAGTTACTCCCGGGGACAGAAAATACGAGCAGTACTTC.

This clone was seen ten or more times. This chain links TRBV19 with TRBJ1-5; a weak D match, TRBD1 (6 bases). This CDR3 region has 15 residues. Per germline, CDR1 LNHDA and CDR2 SQIVND (reference sequence). Trimming stripped 3 bases from V and 1 base from J, with 10 bases between. In DNA form, the CDR3 reads TGTGCCAGTAGTATCGCCAGGGGAAGCAATCAGCCCCAGCATTTT. Protein product: CASSIARGSNQPQHF.

The table lists this clone with a few counts. The gene calls are TRBV20-1 and TRBJ2-1; D is unresolved. Germline CDR1 and CDR2: DFQATT and SNEGSKA (reference sequence). Trimming left V 5 bases short and J 4 bases short, with 3 bases between. The CDR3 totals 10 residues. The CDR3 nucleotides read TGCAGTGCTCCGTACAATGAGCAGTTCTTC. It codes for CSAPYNEQFF.

J is TRBJ2-1 and V is TRBV19, with TRBD2 matching over 7 bases. Germline V gene data show CDR1 as LNHDA and CDR2 as SQIVND (reference sequence). The CDR3 extends over 15 amino acids. J lost 0 bases, V lost 6 bases, and 5 bases had no gene match. The CDR3 sequence is CASRVLAGSYNEQFF. Here the CDR3 DNA reads TGTGCCAGTAGGGTCTTAGCGGGCTCCTACAATGAGCAGTTCTTC.

The chain links TRBV5-6 to TRBJ2-5; 10 positions match TRBD1. V lost 4 bases, J lost 4 bases, and 7 bases stayed unmatched. Germline CDR1 is SGHDT and CDR2 is YYEEEE. The CDR3 sequence is 15 residues long. The CDR3 DNA sequence: TGTGCCAGCAGCCCCCGACAGGGGGCCCCAGAGACCCAGTACTTC. Translated, it gives CASSPRQGAPETQYF.

This clone appeared a few times. The chain couples TRBV29-1 to TRBJ2-7, with 9 positions matching TRBD2. The CDR3 sequence is 14 residues long. Germline V gives CDR1 SQVTM, CDR2 ANQGSEA. V shed 3 bases, J shed 1 base, and the junction held 4 bases outside the gene matches. The CDR3 DNA reads TGCAGCGTTGACGTGACTAGCGGTTCCTACGAGCAGTACTTC. Protein: CSVDVTSGSYEQYF.

Only one count was recorded for this clone. The gene calls are TRBV2 and TRBJ1-2; D uncertain. This CDR3 region has 13 residues. Germline-derived CDR1 and CDR2 are SNHLY and FYNNEI. V lost 2 bases and J 7 bases, leaving 11 bases between the germline ends. CDR3 DNA: TGTGCCAGCAGTGAACAAGGGAGGGCTGGCTACACCTTC. Translated: CASSEQGRAGYTF. Drawing the rest from reference TRBV2 and TRBJ1-2, the complete variable domain is EPEVTQTPSHQVTQMGQEVILRCVPISNHLYFYWYRQILGQKVEFLVSFYNNEISEKSEIFDDQFSVERPDGSNFTLKIRSTKLEDSAMYFCASSEQGRAGYTFGSGTRLTVV.

The V call is TRBV5-1, the J call TRBJ2-1, with TRBD2 matching 8 bases. The CDR3 covers 17 residues. V shed 0 bases, J shed 5 bases, and the junction held 10 bases outside the gene matches. Germline V gene sequence: CDR1 SGHRS, CDR2 YFSETQ. The CDR3 DNA sequence: TGCGCCAGCAGCTTGGCCCCTACTAGCGGAGCCGACAATGAGCAGTTCTTC. Its translation is CASSLAPTSGADNEQFF.

CDR3 coding DNA: TGTGCCAGCAGCTCGGGACAGCAAAATTCACCCCTCCACTTT. Translated: CASSSGQQNSPLHF. The rearrangement joins TRBV11-3 to TRBJ1-6; the match to TRBD1 covers 7 bases. The V and J ends lost 4 bases and 7 bases, in that order; junction bases with no gene match: 4. This CDR3 has 14 amino acids. Germline lookup yields CDR1 SGHNT and CDR2 YENEEA.

CDR3 coding DNA: TGTGCCAGTAGTATAATACAGGGCTCCTACGAGCAGTACTTC. Translation: CASSIIQGSYEQYF. The V gene is TRBV19, the J gene TRBJ2-7, with a tentative D call TRBD1 (6 bases). CDR3 length equals 14 residues. Per germline, CDR1 LNHDA and CDR2 SQIVND (reference sequence). Trimming left V 2 bases short and J 0 bases short, with 8 bases between.

The chain is built from TRBV12-3 or TRBV12-4 and TRBJ2-7, with 9 positions matching TRBD1. The V segment lost 5 bases and the J segment 6 bases; nucleotides outside the gene matches: 5. CDR3 size: 13 residues. CDR3 region: CASSVGQGSEQYF. For the CDR3, the DNA is TGTGCCAGCAGTGTAGGACAGGGGTCCGAGCAGTACTTC.

This clone was recorded a few times. This chain joins TRBV2 and TRBJ1-2; TRBD1 matches 10 bases. V gave up 10 bases and J gave up 2 bases; unmatched junction bases: 7. Germline values: CDR1 SNHLY, CDR2 FYNNEI. This CDR3 comprises 14 residues. The CDR3 coding sequence is TGTGCCACCAAGACAGGGGGCAAGAACTATGGCTACACCTTC. It is translated as CATKTGGKNYGYTF.

This clone was seen once. The V gene is TRBV4-1, the J gene TRBJ1-5; the match to TRBD1 covers 7 bases. Looked up from germline, CDR1 is MGHRA and CDR2 is YSYEKL. V lost 4 bases and J lost 4; bases outside the gene matches: 7. The CDR3 is 15 amino acids. The CDR3 nucleotides read TGCGCCAGCAGCCCCCGAGGGACAGTAAATCAGCCCCAGCATTTT. This encodes CASSPRGTVNQPQHF.

This sequence joins TRBV27 and TRBJ2-7; the D gene is possibly TRBD1 (5 bases). Germline CDR1 and CDR2: MNHEY and SMNVEV (reference sequence). The V end was cut by 5 bases, the J end by 3 bases, with 11 bases between. The CDR3 is 13 amino acids. The CDR3 loop reads CASSPHDSYEQYF. CDR3 nucleotides: TGTGCCAGCAGTCCGCATGACAGCTACGAGCAGTACTTC.

The chain combines TRBV5-1 with TRBJ1-1; perhaps TRBD1 as D (5 bases). V was shortened by 4 bases and J by 1 base, with 11 bases between the two germline ends. This CDR3 has 14 amino acids. Germline V gene sequence: CDR1 SGHRS, CDR2 YFSETQ. The CDR3 DNA is TGCGCCAGCAGCGGTAGGGGTGGGAACACTGAAGCTTTCTTT. Protein: CASSGRGGNTEAFF. The variable domain in full, with the rest retrieved from reference TRBV5-1 and TRBJ1-1, is KAGVTQTPRYLIKTRGQQVTLSCSPISGHRSVSWYQQTPGQGLQFLFEYFSETQRNKGNFPGRFSGRQFSNSRSEMNVSTLELGDSALYLCASSGRGGNTEAFFGQGTRLTVV.